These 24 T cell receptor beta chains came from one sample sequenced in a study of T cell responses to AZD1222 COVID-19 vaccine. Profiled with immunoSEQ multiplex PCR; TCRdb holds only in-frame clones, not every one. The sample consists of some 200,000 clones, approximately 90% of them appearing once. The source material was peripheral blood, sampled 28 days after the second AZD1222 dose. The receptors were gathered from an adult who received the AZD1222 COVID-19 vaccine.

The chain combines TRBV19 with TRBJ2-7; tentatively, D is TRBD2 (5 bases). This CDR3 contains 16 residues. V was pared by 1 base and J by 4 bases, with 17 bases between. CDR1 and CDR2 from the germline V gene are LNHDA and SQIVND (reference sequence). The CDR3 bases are TGTGCCAGTAGTATAGTAATGGGAGCGGCGAGGTACGAGCAGTACTTC. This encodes CASSIVMGAARYEQYF. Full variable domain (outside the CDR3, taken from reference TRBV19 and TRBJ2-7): DGGITQSPKYLFRKEGQNVTLSCEQNLNHDAMYWYRQDPGQGLRLIYYSQIVNDFQKGDIAEGYSVSREKKESFPLTVTSAQKNPTAFYLCASSIVMGAARYEQYFGPGTRLTVT.

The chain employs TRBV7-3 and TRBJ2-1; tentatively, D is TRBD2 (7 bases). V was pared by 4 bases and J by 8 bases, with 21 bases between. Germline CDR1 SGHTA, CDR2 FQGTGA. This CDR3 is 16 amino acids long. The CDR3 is CASSSYLGGGNDEQFF. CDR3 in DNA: TGTGCCAGCAGCTCCTACCTTGGGGGGGGCAACGATGAGCAGTTCTTC.

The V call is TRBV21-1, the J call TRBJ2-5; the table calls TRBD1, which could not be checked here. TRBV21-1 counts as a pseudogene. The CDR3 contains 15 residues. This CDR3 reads CASYRVEVSQETQYF. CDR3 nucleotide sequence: TGTGCCAGCTACAGAGTCGAAGTTAGCCAAGAGACCCAGTACTTC.

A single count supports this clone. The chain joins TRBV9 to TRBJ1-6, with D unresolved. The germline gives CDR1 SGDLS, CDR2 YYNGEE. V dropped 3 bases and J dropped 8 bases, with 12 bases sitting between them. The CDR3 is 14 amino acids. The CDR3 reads CASSARQTYSPLHF. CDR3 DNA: TGTGCCAGCAGCGCGCGCCAGACGTATTCACCCCTCCACTTT.

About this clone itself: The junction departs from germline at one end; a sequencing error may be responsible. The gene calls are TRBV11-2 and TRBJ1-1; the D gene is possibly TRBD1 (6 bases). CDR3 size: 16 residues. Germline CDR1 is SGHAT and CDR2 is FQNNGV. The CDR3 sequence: CASSLDLTGMKTEAFF. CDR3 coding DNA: TGTGCCAGCAGCTTAGATCTCACAGGGATGAAGACTGAAGCTTTCTTT.

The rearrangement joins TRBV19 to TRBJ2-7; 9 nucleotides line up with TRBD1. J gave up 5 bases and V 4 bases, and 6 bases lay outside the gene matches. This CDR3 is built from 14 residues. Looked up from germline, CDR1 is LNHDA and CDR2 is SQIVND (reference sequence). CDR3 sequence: CASSKRDRVDEQYF. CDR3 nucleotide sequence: TGTGCCAGTAGTAAGCGGGACAGGGTCGACGAGCAGTACTTC.

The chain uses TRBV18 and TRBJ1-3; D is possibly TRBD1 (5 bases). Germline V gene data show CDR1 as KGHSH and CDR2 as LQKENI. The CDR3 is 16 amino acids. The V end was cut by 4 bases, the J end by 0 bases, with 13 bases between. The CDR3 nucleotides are TGTGCCAGCTCACATAAACCAGGGCACTCTGGAAACACCATATATTTT. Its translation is CASSHKPGHSGNTIYF.

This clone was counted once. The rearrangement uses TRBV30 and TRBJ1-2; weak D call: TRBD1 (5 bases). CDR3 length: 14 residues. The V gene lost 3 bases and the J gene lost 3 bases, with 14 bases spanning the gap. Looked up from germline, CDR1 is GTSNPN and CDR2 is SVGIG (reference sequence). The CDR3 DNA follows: TGTGCCTGGAGAAGAGCAGGGCTTTACTATGGCTACACCTTC. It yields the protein CAWRRAGLYYGYTF.

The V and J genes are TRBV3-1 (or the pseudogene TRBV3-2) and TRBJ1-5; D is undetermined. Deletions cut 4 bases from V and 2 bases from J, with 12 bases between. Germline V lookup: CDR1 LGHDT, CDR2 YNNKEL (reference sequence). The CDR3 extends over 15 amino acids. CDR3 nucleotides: TGTGCCAGCAGCCGATGGGAGGATCGCAATCAGCCCCAGCATTTT. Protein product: CASSRWEDRNQPQHF.

CDR3 coding DNA: TGTGCCTGGAGCCTCGGGGCGGCTCGAGGGACCCAGTACTTC. Protein product: CAWSLGAARGTQYF. This chain uses TRBV30 with TRBJ2-5, with D perhaps TRBD1 or TRBD2 (5 bases each). The CDR3 covers 14 residues. V gave up 3 bases and J gave up 7 bases, with 18 bases separating them. Germline assignment: CDR1 GTSNPN and CDR2 SVGIG (reference sequence).

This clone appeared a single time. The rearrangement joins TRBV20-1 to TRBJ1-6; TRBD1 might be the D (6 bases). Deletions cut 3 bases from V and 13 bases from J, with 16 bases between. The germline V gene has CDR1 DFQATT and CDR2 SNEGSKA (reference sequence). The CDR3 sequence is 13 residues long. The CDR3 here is CSASQGRGGPLHF. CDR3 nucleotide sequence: TGCAGTGCTAGTCAGGGGAGGGGCGGCCCCCTCCACTTT.

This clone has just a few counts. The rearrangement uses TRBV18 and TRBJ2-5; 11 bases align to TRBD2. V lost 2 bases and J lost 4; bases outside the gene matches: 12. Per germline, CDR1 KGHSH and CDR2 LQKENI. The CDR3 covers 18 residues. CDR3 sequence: CASSPRGLAGGGGETQYF. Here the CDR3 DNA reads TGTGCCAGCTCACCAAGGGGGCTAGCGGGAGGTGGAGGAGAGACCCAGTACTTC. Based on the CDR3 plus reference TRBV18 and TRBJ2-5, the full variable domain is NAGVMQNPRHLVRRRGQEARLRCSPMKGHSHVYWYRQLPEEGLKFMVYLQKENIIDESGMPKERFSAEFPKEGPSILRIQQVVRGDSAAYFCASSPRGLAGGGGETQYFGPGTRLLVL.

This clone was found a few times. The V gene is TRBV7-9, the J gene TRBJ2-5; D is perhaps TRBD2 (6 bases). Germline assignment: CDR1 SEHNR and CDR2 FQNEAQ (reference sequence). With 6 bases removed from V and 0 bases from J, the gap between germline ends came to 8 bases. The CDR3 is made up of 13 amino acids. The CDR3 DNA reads TGTGCCAGCAGTTCGGGGGACCAAGAGACCCAGTACTTC. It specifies CASSSGDQETQYF.

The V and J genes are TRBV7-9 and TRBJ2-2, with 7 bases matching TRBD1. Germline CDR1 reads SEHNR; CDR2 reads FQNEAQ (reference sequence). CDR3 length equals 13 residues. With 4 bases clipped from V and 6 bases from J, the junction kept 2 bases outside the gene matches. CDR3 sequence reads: CASSYTGAGELFF. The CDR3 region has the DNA TGTGCCAGCAGCTATACAGGGGCCGGGGAGCTGTTTTTT.

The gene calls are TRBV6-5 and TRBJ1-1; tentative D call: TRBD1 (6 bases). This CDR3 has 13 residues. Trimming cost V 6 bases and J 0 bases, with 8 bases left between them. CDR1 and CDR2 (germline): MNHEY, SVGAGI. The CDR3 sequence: CASRPGVNTEAFF. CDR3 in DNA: TGTGCCAGCAGACCAGGGGTGAACACTGAAGCTTTCTTT.

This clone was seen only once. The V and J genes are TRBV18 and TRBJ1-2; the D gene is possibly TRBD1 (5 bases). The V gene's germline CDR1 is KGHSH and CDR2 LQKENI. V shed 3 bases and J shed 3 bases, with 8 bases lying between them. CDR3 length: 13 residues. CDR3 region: CASSPGTDYGYTF. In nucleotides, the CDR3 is TGTGCCAGCTCACCCGGGACGGACTATGGCTACACCTTC.

Written as DNA, the CDR3 is TGTGCCACCAGCAGAGCCGGTCAGCCTTTGGAGACCCAGTACTTC. Translated: CATSRAGQPLETQYF. The chain links TRBV15 to TRBJ2-5; D remains ambiguous. CDR3 length: 15 residues. Per the germline V gene, CDR1 is LNHNV and CDR2 is YYDKDF (reference sequence). Trimming took off 1 base at V and 5 bases at J, with 14 bases between the two ends. Full variable domain (rest looked up from reference TRBV15 and TRBJ2-5): DAMVIQNPRYQVTQFGKPVTLSCSQTLNHNVMYWYQQKSSQAPKLLFHYYDKDFNNEADTPDNFQSRRPNTSFCFLDIRSPGLGDTAMYLCATSRAGQPLETQYFGPGTRLLVL.

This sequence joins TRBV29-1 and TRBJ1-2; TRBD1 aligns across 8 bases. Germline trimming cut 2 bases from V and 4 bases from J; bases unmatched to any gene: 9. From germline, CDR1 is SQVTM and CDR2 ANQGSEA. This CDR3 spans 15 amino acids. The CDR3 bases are TGCAGCGTTGAAACCCCCGGGACAGGAGTCTATGGCTACACCTTC. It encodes CSVETPGTGVYGYTF.

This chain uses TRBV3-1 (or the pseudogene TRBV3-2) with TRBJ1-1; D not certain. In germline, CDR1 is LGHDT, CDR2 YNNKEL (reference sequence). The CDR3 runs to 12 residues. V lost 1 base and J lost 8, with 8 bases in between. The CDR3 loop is CASSQVAGEAFF. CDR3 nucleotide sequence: TGTGCCAGCAGCCAAGTGGCTGGGGAAGCTTTCTTT.

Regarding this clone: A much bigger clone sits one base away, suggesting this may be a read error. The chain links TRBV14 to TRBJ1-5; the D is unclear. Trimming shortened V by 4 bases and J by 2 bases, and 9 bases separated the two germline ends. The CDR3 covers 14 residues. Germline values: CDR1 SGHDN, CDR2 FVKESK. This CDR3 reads CASSRAGGNQPQHF. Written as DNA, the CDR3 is TGTGCCAGCAGCCGGGCCGGGGGCAATCAGCCCCAGCATTTT. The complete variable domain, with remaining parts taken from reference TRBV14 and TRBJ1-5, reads EAGVTQFPSHSVIEKGQTVTLRCDPISGHDNLYWYRRVMGKEIKFLLHFVKESKQDESGMPNNRFLAERTGGTYSTLKVQPAELEDSGVYFCASSRAGGNQPQHFGDGTRLSIL.

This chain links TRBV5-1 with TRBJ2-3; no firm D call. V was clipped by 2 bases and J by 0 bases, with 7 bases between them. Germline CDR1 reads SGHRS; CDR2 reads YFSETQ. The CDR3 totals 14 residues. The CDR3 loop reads CASSFHQSTDTQYF. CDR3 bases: TGCGCCAGCAGCTTTCATCAGAGCACAGATACGCAGTATTTT.

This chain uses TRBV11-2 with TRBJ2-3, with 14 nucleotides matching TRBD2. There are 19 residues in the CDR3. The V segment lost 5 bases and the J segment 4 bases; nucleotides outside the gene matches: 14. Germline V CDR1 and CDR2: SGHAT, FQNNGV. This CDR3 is CASSVPIRGTSGRSDTQYF. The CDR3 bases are TGTGCCAGCAGCGTCCCCATCCGAGGGACTAGCGGGAGATCAGATACGCAGTATTTT.

The CDR3 is CASSDGGANTGELFF. Written as DNA, the CDR3 is TGTGCCAGCAGTGACGGGGGGGCTAACACCGGGGAGCTGTTTTTT. The J gene is TRBJ2-2, the V gene TRBV6-1; 8 nucleotides line up with TRBD2. J gave up 2 bases and V 3 bases, and 2 bases lay outside the gene matches. This CDR3 region has 15 residues. Germline assignment: CDR1 MNHNS and CDR2 SASEGT.

CDR3 in amino acids: CASSLRLPGQGSEKLFF. DNA for the CDR3: TGTGCCAGCAGTTTAAGACTGCCCGGGCAGGGCAGCGAAAAACTGTTTTTT. V is TRBV27 and J is TRBJ1-4; D is possibly TRBD1 (5 bases). The germline V gene encodes CDR1 MNHEY and CDR2 SMNVEV (reference sequence). Trimming pared 2 bases from V and 8 bases from J, leaving 21 bases between. This CDR3 is 17 amino acids long.